The clone carrying this T cell receptor (beta chain) was counted between two and nine times. As yet, its antigen is unknown. RNA transcripts served as the template for amplifying TCR beta CDR3 regions. A first-round RT-PCR of the TCR CDR3 used the HTBI primer set. Using its own MiXCR run on the multiplex PCR reads, TCRdb lists one record per CDR3 protein. The profile shows about 640,000 distinct CDR3 sequences, less than 25% of them singletons. The sample comes from a study of T cells in Graves' hyperthyroidism and ophthalmopathy. PBMCs were collected from an approximately 9.3 ml volume of fresh peripheral blood. CDR3 length: 13 amino acids. Trimming pared 2 bases from V and 4 bases from J, leaving 12 bases between. Germline-derived CDR1 and CDR2 are GTSNPN and SVGIG (reference sequence). Study-level points and caveats: A model of 13 V-J pairs discriminated ophthalmopathy from stable hyperthyroidism. Ophthalmopathy got predicted by the model a median approximately 6.3 months before its onset.

The clonotype originates from a man aged 25-45 years with Graves' ophthalmopathy. The sample comprised blood. The chain uses TRBV30 and TRBJ2-7, with D perhaps being TRBD1 or TRBD2 (6 bases each). This CDR3 reads CAWSIGGGYEQYF. DNA for the CDR3: TGTGCCTGGAGTATCGGAGGGGGGTACGAGCAGTACTTC.